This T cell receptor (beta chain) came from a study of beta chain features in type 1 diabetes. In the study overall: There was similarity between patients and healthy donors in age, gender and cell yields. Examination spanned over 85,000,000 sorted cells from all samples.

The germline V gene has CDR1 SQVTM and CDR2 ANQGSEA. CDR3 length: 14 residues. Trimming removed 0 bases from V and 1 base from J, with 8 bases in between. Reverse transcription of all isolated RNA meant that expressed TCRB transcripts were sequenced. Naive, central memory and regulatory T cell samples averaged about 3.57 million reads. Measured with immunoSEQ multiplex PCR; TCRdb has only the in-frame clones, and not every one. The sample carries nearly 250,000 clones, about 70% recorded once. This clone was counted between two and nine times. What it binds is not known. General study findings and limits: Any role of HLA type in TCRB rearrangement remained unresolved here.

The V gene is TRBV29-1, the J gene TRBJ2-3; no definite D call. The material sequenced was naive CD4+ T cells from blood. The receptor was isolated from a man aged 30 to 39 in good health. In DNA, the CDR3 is TGCAGCGTTGAAGATCATGTGGGCACAGATACGCAGTATTTT. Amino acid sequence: CSVEDHVGTDTQYF.